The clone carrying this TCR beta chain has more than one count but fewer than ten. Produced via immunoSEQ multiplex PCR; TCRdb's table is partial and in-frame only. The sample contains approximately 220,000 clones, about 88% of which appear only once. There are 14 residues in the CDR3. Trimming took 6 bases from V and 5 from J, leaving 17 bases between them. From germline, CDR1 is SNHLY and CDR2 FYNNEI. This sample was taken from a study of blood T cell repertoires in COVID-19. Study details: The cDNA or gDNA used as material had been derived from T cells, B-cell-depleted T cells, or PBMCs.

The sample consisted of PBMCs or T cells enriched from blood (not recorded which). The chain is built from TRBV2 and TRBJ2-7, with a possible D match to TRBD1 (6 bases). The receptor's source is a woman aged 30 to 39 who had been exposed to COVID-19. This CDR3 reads CASRDAGTMDEQYF. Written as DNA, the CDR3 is TGTGCCAGCAGGGACGCCGGGACAATGGACGAGCAGTACTTC. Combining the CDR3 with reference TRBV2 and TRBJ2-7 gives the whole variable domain EPEVTQTPSHQVTQMGQEVILRCVPISNHLYFYWYRQILGQKVEFLVSFYNNEISEKSEIFDDQFSVERPDGSNFTLKIRSTKLEDSAMYFCASRDAGTMDEQYFGPGTRLTVT.